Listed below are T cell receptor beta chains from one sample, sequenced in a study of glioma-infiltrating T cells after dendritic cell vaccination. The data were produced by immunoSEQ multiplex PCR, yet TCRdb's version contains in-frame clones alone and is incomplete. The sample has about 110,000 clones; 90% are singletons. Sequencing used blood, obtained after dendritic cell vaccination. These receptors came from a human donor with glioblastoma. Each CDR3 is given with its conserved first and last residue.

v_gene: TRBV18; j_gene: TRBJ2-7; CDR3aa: CASSRRTGSYEQYF
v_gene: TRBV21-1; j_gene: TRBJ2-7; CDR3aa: CASTLSRGRGYEQYF
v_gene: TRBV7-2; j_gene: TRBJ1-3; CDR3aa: CASSLTGSGNTIYF
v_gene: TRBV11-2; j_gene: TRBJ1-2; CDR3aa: CASSPGGPYGYTF
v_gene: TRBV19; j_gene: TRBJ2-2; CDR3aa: CASSNRGTGELFF
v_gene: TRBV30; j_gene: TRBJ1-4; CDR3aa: CAWSGTEVNEKLFF
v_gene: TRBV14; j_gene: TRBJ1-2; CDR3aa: CASSPSRGRGYTF
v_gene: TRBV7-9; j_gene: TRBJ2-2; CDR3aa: CASSPGTENTGELFF
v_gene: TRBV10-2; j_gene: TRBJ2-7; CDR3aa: CVAGASGSYEQYF
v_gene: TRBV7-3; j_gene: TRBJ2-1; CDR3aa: CASSGSASGLKEQFF
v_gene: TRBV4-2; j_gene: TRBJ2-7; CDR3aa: CASSEGLETYEQYF
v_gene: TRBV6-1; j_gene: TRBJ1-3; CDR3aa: CASSEFSESSGNTIYF
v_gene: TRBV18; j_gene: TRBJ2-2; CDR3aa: CASSLAQGSNTGELFF
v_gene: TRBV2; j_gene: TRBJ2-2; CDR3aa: CTSSGTGTGELFF
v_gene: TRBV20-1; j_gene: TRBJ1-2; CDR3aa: CSAREGYGYTF
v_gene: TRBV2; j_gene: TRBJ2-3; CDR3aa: CASRTSGRTDTQYF
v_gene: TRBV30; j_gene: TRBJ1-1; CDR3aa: CAYSKEAAGTEAFF
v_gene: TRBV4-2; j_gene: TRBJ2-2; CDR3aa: CASSQDQGLAGETGELFF